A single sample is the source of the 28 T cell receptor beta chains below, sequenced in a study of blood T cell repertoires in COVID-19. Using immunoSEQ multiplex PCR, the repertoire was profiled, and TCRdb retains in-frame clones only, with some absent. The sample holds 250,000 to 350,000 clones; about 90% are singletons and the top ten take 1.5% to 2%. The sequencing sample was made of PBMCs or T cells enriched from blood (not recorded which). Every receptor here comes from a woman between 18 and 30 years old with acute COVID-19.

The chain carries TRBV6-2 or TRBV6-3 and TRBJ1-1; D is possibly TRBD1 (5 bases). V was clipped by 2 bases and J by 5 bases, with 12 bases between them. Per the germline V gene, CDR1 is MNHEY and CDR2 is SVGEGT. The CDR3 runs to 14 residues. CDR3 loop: CASSYRGRDTEAFF. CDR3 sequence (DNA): TGTGCCAGCAGTTACCGAGGCAGGGATACTGAAGCTTTCTTT.

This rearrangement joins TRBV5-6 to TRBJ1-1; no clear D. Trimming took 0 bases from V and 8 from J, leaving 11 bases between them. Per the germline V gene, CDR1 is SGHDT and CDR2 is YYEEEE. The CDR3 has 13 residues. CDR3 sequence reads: CASSLGDPVEAFF. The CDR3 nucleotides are TGTGCCAGCAGCTTGGGAGATCCCGTGGAAGCTTTCTTT.

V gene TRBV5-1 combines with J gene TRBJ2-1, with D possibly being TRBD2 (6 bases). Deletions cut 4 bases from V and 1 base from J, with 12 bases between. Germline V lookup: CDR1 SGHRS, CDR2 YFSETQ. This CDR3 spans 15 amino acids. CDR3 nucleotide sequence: TGCGCCAGCAGCCCGCCGACTAGTTCCTACAATGAGCAGTTCTTC. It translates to CASSPPTSSYNEQFF. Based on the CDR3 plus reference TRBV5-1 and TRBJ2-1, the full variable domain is KAGVTQTPRYLIKTRGQQVTLSCSPISGHRSVSWYQQTPGQGLQFLFEYFSETQRNKGNFPGRFSGRQFSNSRSEMNVSTLELGDSALYLCASSPPTSSYNEQFFGPGTRLTVL.

The CDR3 region has the DNA TGTGCCAGCACCTCCCCCGGTTCTGGAAACACCATATATTTT. This sequence encodes CASTSPGSGNTIYF. This rearrangement joins TRBV28 to TRBJ1-3; D ambiguous. This CDR3 region has 14 residues. The ends were cut back, 7 bases at V and 1 base at J, with 11 bases in the middle. Germline CDR1 and CDR2: MDHEN and SYDVKM.

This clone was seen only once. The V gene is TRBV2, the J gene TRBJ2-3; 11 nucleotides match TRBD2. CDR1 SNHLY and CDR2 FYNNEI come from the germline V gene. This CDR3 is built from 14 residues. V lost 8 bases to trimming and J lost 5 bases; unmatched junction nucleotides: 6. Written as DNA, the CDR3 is TGTGCCAGCGTGGGGCTAGCGGGAGGAGATACGCAGTATTTT. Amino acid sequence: CASVGLAGGDTQYF.

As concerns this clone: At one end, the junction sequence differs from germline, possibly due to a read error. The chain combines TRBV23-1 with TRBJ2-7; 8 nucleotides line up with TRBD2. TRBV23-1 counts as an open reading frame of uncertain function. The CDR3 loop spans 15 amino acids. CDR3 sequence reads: CASCCGREESDEQYF. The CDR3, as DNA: TGCGCCAGCTGTTGTGGGCGGGAGGAAAGCGACGAGCAGTATTTC.

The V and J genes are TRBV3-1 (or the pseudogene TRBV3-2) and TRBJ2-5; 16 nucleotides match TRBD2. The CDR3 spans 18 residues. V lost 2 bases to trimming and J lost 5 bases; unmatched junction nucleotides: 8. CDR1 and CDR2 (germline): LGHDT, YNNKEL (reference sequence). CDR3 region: CASSQKGLAGGRVETQYF. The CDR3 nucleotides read TGTGCCAGCAGCCAAAAGGGACTAGCGGGAGGGCGGGTGGAGACCCAGTACTTC.

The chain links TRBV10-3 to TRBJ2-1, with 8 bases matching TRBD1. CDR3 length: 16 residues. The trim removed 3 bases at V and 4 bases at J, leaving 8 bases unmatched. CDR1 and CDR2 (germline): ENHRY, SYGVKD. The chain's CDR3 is CAISDPGQGVYNEQFF. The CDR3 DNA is TGTGCCATCAGTGATCCCGGACAGGGAGTGTACAATGAGCAGTTCTTC.

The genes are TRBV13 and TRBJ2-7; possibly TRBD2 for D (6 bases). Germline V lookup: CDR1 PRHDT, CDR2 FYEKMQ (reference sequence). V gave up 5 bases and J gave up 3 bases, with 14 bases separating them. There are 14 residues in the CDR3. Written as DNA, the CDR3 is TGTGCCAGCAGCACCCAGGACGGGGGCTACGAGCAGTACTTC. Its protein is CASSTQDGGYEQYF.

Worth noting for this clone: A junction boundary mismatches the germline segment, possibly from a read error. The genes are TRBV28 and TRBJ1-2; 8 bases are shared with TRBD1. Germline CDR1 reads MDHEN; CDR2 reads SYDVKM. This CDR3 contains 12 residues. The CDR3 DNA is TGTGCCAGCAGTTTAATCGGGACAGGTTCCTTCTTC. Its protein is CASSLIGTGSFF.

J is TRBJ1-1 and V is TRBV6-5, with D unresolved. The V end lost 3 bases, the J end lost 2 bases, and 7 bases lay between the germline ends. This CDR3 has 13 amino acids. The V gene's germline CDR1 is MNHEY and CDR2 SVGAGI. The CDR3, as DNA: TGTGCCAGCAGTTATTTCGGTAACACTGAAGCTTTCTTT. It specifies CASSYFGNTEAFF.

DNA for the CDR3: TGTGTAGCGGGAGGGCCGGGCGATGAGCAGTTCTTC. It translates to CVAGGPGDEQFF. V usage is TRBV7-9 and J usage is TRBJ2-1, with 11 bases lining up with TRBD2. The CDR3 is made up of 12 amino acids. From germline, CDR1 is SEHNR and CDR2 FQNEAQ (reference sequence).

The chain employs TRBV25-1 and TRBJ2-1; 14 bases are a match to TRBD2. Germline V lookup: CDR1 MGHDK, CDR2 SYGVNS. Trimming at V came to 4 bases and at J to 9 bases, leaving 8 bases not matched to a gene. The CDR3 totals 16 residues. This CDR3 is CASSATSGRAGGEQFF. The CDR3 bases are TGTGCCAGCAGTGCGACTAGCGGGAGGGCCGGGGGTGAGCAGTTCTTC. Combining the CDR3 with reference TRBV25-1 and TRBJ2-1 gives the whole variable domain EADIYQTPRYLVIGTGKKITLECSQTMGHDKMYWYQQDPGMELHLIHYSYGVNSTEKGDLSSESTVSRIRTEHFPLTLESARPSHTSQYLCASSATSGRAGGEQFFGPGTRLTVL.

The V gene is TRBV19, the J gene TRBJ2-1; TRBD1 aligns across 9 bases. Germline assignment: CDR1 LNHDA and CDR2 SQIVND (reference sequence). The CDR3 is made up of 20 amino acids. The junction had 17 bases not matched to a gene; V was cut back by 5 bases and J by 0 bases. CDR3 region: CASSGHPGQGEAYSYNEQFF. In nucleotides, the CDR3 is TGTGCCAGTAGTGGCCATCCGGGACAGGGAGAGGCCTACTCCTACAATGAGCAGTTCTTC.

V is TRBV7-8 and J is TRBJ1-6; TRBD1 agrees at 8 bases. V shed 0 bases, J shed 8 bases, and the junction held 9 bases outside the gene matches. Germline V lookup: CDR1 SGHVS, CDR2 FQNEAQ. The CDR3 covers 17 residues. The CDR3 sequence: CASSLATTDRADSPLHF. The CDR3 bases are TGTGCCAGCAGCTTAGCAACTACGGACAGGGCTGATTCACCCCTCCACTTT. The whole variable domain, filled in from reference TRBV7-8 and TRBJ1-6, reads GAGVSQSPRYKVAKRGQDVALRCDPISGHVSLFWYQQALGQGPEFLTYFQNEAQLDKSGLPSDRFFAERPEGSVSTLKIQRTQQEDSAVYLCASSLATTDRADSPLHFGNGTRLTVT.

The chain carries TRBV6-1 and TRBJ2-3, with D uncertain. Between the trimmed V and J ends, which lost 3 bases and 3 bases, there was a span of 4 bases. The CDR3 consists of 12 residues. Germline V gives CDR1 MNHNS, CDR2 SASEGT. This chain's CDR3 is CASSERTDTQYF. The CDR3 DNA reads TGTGCCAGCAGTGAGCGGACAGATACGCAGTATTTT.

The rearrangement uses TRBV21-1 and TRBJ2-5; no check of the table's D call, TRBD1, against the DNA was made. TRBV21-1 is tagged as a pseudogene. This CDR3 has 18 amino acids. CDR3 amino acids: CASSKGTFGTTHSATQYF. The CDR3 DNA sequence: TGTGCCAGCAGCAAAGGAACCTTCGGGACAACCCATTCAGCGACCCAGTACTTC.

CDR3 loop: CASSPGTTYEQYF. The CDR3 DNA sequence: TGTGCCAGCAGCCCCGGGACTACGTACGAGCAGTACTTC. The chain employs TRBV11-2 and TRBJ2-7; 7 bases map to TRBD2. Trimming cost V 5 bases and J 4 bases; bases outside gene matches: 5. This CDR3 contains 13 residues. CDR1 and CDR2 (germline): SGHAT, FQNNGV.

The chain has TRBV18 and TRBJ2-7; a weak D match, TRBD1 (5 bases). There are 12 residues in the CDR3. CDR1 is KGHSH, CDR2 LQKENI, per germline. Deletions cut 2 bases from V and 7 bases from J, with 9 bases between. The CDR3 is CASSPGSGEQYF. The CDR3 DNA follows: TGTGCCAGCTCACCAGGGTCAGGGGAGCAGTACTTC.

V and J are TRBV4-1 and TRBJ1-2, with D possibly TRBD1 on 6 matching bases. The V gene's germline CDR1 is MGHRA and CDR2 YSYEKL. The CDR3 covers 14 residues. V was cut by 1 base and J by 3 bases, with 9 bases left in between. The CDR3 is CASSQAPGDYGYTF. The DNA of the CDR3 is TGCGCCAGCAGCCAAGCGCCAGGGGACTATGGCTACACCTTC.

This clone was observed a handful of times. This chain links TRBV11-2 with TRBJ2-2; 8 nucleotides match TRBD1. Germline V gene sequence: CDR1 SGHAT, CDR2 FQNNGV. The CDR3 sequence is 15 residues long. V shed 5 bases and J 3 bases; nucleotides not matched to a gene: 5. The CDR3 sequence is CASSATGADTGELFF. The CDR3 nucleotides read TGTGCCAGCAGCGCGACAGGGGCGGACACCGGGGAGCTGTTTTTT.

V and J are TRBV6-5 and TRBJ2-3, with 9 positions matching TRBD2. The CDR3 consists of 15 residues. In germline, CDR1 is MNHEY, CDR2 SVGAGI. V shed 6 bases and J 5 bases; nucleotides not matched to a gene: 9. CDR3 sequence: CASSDVAGEVDTQYF. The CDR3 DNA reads TGTGCCAGCAGCGACGTAGCGGGAGAGGTAGATACGCAGTATTTT.

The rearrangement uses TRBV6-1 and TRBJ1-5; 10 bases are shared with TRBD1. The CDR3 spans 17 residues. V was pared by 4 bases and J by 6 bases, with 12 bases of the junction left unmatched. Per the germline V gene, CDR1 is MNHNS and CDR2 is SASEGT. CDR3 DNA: TGTGCCAGCAGTGTCTCCCTCCGGGACAGGGGAAGTCAGCCCCAGCATTTT. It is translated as CASSVSLRDRGSQPQHF.

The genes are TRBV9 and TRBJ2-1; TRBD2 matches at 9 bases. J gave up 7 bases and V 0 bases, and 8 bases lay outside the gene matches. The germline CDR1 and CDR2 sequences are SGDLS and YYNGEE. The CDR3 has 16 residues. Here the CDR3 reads CASSVVVSGRGNEQFF. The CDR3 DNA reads TGTGCCAGCAGCGTAGTAGTTAGCGGGAGAGGTAATGAGCAGTTCTTC.

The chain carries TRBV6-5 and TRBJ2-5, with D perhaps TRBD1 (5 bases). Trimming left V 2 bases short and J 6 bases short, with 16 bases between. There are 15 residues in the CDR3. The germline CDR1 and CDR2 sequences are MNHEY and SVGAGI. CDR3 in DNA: TGTGCCAGCAGTTACAGGTTGGGCAGGGCTCAGACCCAGTACTTC. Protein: CASSYRLGRAQTQYF.

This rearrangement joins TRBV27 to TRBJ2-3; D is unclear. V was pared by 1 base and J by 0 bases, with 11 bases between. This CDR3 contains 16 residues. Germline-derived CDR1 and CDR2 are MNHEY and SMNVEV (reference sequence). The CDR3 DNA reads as TGTGCCAGCAGTTTATGGGCCTCCCGCAGCACAGATACGCAGTATTTT. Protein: CASSLWASRSTDTQYF.

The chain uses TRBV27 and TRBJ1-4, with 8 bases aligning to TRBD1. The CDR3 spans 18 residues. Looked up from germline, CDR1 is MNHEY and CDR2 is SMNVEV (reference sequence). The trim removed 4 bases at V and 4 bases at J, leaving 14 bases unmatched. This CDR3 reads CASSSVLRRGRDNEKLFF. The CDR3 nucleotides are TGTGCCAGCAGTTCGGTCCTTCGCAGGGGGCGCGATAATGAAAAACTGTTTTTT.

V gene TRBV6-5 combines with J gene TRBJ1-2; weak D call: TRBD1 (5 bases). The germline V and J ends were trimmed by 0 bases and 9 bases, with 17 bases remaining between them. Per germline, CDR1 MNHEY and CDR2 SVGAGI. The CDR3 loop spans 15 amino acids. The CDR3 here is CASSYSSGRGIRYTF. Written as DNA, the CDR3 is TGTGCCAGCAGTTACTCGAGTGGAAGGGGTATTCGCTACACCTTC.